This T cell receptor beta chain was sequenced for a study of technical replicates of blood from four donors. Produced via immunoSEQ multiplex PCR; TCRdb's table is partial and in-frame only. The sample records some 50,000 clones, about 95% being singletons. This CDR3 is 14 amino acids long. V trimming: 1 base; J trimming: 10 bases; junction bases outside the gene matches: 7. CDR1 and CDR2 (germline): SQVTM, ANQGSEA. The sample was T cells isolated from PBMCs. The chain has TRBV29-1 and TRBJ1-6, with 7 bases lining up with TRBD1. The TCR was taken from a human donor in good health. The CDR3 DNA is TGCAGCGTTGAAGTAAGGGGGCGCGGATCACCCCTCCACTTT. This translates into CSVEVRGRGSPLHF.